The 32 T cell receptor beta chains listed next were all sequenced from one sample in a study of cytomegalovirus exposure and HLA in healthy donors. Researchers ran the PCR with 60 Vbeta and 13 Jbeta primers. Clones were read by immunoSEQ multiplex PCR, and TCRdb kept only the in-frame ones, dropping some. Of over 100,000 clones in the sample, 70% to 80% are singletons; the top ten hold roughly 1.8%. The sequencing input was PBMCs. The origin of the receptors is a female donor in good health and CMV-seropositive.

This clone was seen only once. The chain combines TRBV14 with TRBJ2-2; 8 nucleotides align to TRBD1. The CDR3 length is 17 residues. Per germline, CDR1 SGHDN and CDR2 FVKESK. V dropped 2 bases and J dropped 4; count of bases not matched to a gene: 9. The CDR3 region has the DNA TGTGCCAGCAGCCAACCCCGGACAGGGTTGGTCACCGGGGAGCTGTTTTTT. Translation gives CASSQPRTGLVTGELFF.

This chain joins TRBV6-5 and TRBJ2-7; 9 bases align to TRBD1. Germline V gives CDR1 MNHEY, CDR2 SVGAGI. V gave up 6 bases and J gave up 2 bases; unmatched junction bases: 2. There are 13 residues in the CDR3. The CDR3, as DNA: TGTGCCAGCAGGGGGACAGGGACCTACGAGCAGTACTTC. Amino acid sequence: CASRGTGTYEQYF.

This rearrangement joins TRBV6-1 to TRBJ2-7, with TRBD1 identical over 8 bases. Germline trimming cut 6 bases from V and 5 bases from J; bases unmatched to any gene: 9. There are 14 residues in the CDR3. CDR1 is MNHNS, CDR2 SASEGT, per germline. The CDR3 sequence: CASRRQGLDNEQYF. DNA of the CDR3: TGTGCCAGCAGGAGACAGGGGTTAGACAACGAGCAGTACTTC.

This clone was counted between two and nine times. The CDR3 DNA reads TGTGCCAGCAGCCTTGGTCTCGGGGGGGCTGAGACCCAGTACTTC. Translating gives CASSLGLGGAETQYF. The genes are TRBV2 and TRBJ2-5, with 8 bases that match TRBD2. CDR3 length: 15 residues. V lost 6 bases to trimming and J lost 5 bases; unmatched junction nucleotides: 11. Germline CDR1 is SNHLY and CDR2 is FYNNEI.

The chain carries TRBV2 and TRBJ2-3; 10 bases align to TRBD2. The length of the CDR3 is 16 residues. Germline V gene data show CDR1 as SNHLY and CDR2 as FYNNEI. Trimming cost V 7 bases and J 3 bases; bases outside gene matches: 10. The CDR3 here is CASTIGLAGVTDTQYF. For the CDR3, the DNA is TGTGCCAGCACAATTGGGCTAGCGGGAGTGACAGATACGCAGTATTTT.

The chain recombines TRBV5-1 with TRBJ2-1; tentative D call: TRBD2 (6 bases). The CDR3 is 15 residues long. With 0 bases removed from V and 6 bases from J, the gap between germline ends came to 13 bases. Germline V gene sequence: CDR1 SGHRS, CDR2 YFSETQ. The CDR3 DNA reads as TGCGCCAGCAGCTTGGCGTCAGCCGGGGGCAATGAGCAGTTCTTC. Amino acid sequence: CASSLASAGGNEQFF.

The chain recombines TRBV7-9 with TRBJ1-6; 7 bases align to TRBD1. CDR1 is SEHNR and CDR2 is FQNEAQ in the germline V gene (reference sequence). This CDR3 contains 18 residues. Trimming at V came to 5 bases and at J to 0 bases, leaving 10 bases not matched to a gene. The CDR3 spells CASSERQGPPSYNSPLHF. CDR3 nucleotide sequence: TGTGCCAGCAGCGAGCGACAGGGTCCCCCCTCCTATAATTCACCCCTCCACTTT.

The V call is TRBV7-9, the J call TRBJ2-7; 7 bases map to TRBD1. Germline lookup yields CDR1 SEHNR and CDR2 FQNEAQ (reference sequence). Trimming took 3 bases from V and 5 from J; bases not matched to a gene: 7. The CDR3 runs 14 residues. The CDR3 is CASSFDRVTDEQYF. CDR3 nucleotides: TGTGCCAGCAGCTTCGACAGGGTTACCGACGAGCAGTACTTC. The full variable domain, with the rest looked up from reference TRBV7-9 and TRBJ2-7, is DTGVSQNPRHKITKRGQNVTFRCDPISEHNRLYWYRQTLGQGPEFLTYFQNEAQLEKSRLLSDRFSAERPKGSFSTLEIQRTEQGDSAMYLCASSFDRVTDEQYFGPGTRLTVT.

This clone was observed once. V usage is TRBV5-5 and J usage is TRBJ1-4, with D hard to call. This CDR3 region has 14 residues. CDR1 is SGHKS, CDR2 YYEKEE, per germline (reference sequence). Trimming pared 0 bases from V and 5 bases from J, leaving 8 bases between. The CDR3 spells CASSLGGLNEKLFF. The CDR3 DNA reads TGTGCCAGCAGCTTGGGAGGGCTCAATGAAAAACTGTTTTTT.

The chain links TRBV4-2 to TRBJ2-4, with 7 nucleotides matching TRBD1. The CDR3 length is 17 residues. The junction had 9 bases not matched to a gene; V was cut back by 0 bases and J by 4 bases. Germline lookup yields CDR1 LGHNA and CDR2 YNFKEQ. The CDR3 sequence is CASSQEIRDSLKNIQYF. CDR3 DNA: TGTGCCAGCAGCCAAGAGATCCGGGACAGCCTTAAAAACATTCAGTACTTC.

The chain couples TRBV5-1 to TRBJ2-5; 8 bases are shared with TRBD2. V lost 5 bases and J lost 3; bases outside the gene matches: 6. Germline V gene data show CDR1 as SGHRS and CDR2 as YFSETQ. This CDR3 has 14 residues. The CDR3 nucleotides are TGCGCCAGCAGGAAGGACGGGGGGGAAGAGACCCAGTACTTC. It yields the protein CASRKDGGEETQYF.

The rearrangement links TRBV5-4 to TRBJ2-5; D might be TRBD1 (6 bases). Trimming shortened V by 3 bases and J by 5 bases, and 14 bases separated the two germline ends. The CDR3 has 14 residues. CDR1 is SGHNT and CDR2 is YYREEE in the germline V gene (reference sequence). For the CDR3, the DNA is TGTGCCAGCAGCTCTCCGGGACAAGAGGAGACCCAGTACTTC. It is translated as CASSSPGQEETQYF.

The DNA of the CDR3 is TGTGCCAGCAGACAGGATAATCAGCCCCAGCATTTT. Encoded protein: CASRQDNQPQHF. The rearrangement joins TRBV2 to TRBJ1-5, with D perhaps TRBD1 (5 bases). V gave up 6 bases and J gave up 4 bases, with 7 bases separating them. CDR3 length equals 12 residues. Germline loops: CDR1 SNHLY, CDR2 FYNNEI.

This clone was found a few times. J is TRBJ1-5 and V is TRBV4-1, with TRBD1 matching over 8 bases. Germline lookup yields CDR1 MGHRA and CDR2 YSYEKL. With 3 bases clipped from V and 0 bases from J, the junction kept 1 base outside the gene matches. The CDR3 covers 15 residues. CDR3 amino acids: CASSQDRDSNQPQHF. CDR3 coding DNA: TGCGCCAGCAGCCAGGACAGGGATAGCAATCAGCCCCAGCATTTT.

The J gene is TRBJ1-2, the V gene TRBV6-1, with a weak D call TRBD1 (6 bases). CDR3 length: 15 residues. Per the germline V gene, CDR1 is MNHNS and CDR2 is SASEGT. V was cut by 4 bases and J by 2 bases, with 14 bases left in between. CDR3 sequence: CASSGNREENYGYTF. The CDR3 nucleotides are TGTGCCAGCAGTGGAAACAGGGAAGAGAACTATGGCTACACCTTC.

This clone has only one observation. The CDR3 here is CASSRAGGAYEQYF. In DNA, the CDR3 is TGTGCCAGTAGCAGAGCGGGGGGCGCCTACGAGCAGTACTTC. The genes are TRBV19 and TRBJ2-7; TRBD2 aligns across 9 bases. V was clipped by 6 bases and J by 2 bases; unmatched bases: 5. This CDR3 is built from 14 residues. Germline values: CDR1 LNHDA, CDR2 SQIVND (reference sequence).

The CDR3, as DNA: TGTGCCAGCAGTTTAAATCAACTTGGGACAGACTACGAGCAGTACTTC. Its translation is CASSLNQLGTDYEQYF. The gene calls are TRBV28 and TRBJ2-7; 7 positions agree with TRBD1. The CDR3 is 16 amino acids. Germline V gives CDR1 MDHEN, CDR2 SYDVKM. The V gene end was trimmed by 2 bases and the J gene end by 3 bases; junction bases not matched to a gene: 10.

The chain couples TRBV11-2 to TRBJ1-5; 10 positions agree with TRBD1. The CDR3 has 14 residues. V was clipped by 5 bases and J by 5 bases; unmatched bases: 3. Germline V gives CDR1 SGHAT, CDR2 FQNNGV. The chain's CDR3 is CASSRDRGYQPQHF. CDR3 coding DNA: TGTGCCAGCAGCCGGGACAGGGGATATCAGCCCCAGCATTTT.

Here the CDR3 reads CASSLLRRNTEAFF. Written as DNA, the CDR3 is TGTGCCAGCAGCTTATTACGGAGGAACACTGAAGCTTTCTTT. This rearrangement joins TRBV11-2 to TRBJ1-1; D not resolved. CDR1 and CDR2 (germline): SGHAT, FQNNGV. V was cut by 2 bases and J by 1 base, with 8 bases left in between. CDR3 length equals 14 residues.

The chain recombines TRBV28 with TRBJ1-4; the D gene is possibly TRBD1 (5 bases). The germline V gene has CDR1 MDHEN and CDR2 SYDVKM. This CDR3 has 15 residues. Trimming removed 5 bases at V and 0 bases at J, with 10 bases between. As DNA, the CDR3 is TGTGCCAGCAGTGCAGGGATTGCAACTAATGAAAAACTGTTTTTT. It translates to CASSAGIATNEKLFF. Full variable domain (rest looked up from reference TRBV28 and TRBJ1-4): DVKVTQSSRYLVKRTGEKVFLECVQDMDHENMFWYRQDPGLGLRLIYFSYDVKMKEKGDIPEGYSVSREKKERFSLILESASTNQTSMYLCASSAGIATNEKLFFGSGTQLSVL.

The rearrangement joins TRBV6-1 to TRBJ1-1; 7 bases are a match to TRBD1. The V gene end was trimmed by 1 base and the J gene end by 1 base; junction bases not matched to a gene: 3. The CDR3 sequence is 15 residues long. Germline loops: CDR1 MNHNS, CDR2 SASEGT. The DNA of the CDR3 is TGTGCCAGCAGTGAAGTTCCAGGGGGGAACACTGAAGCTTTCTTT. It yields the protein CASSEVPGGNTEAFF.

The V gene is TRBV30, the J gene TRBJ2-7; D possibly corresponds to TRBD2 (5 bases). Trimming pared 0 bases from V and 5 bases from J, leaving 14 bases between. The germline gives CDR1 GTSNPN, CDR2 SVGIG (reference sequence). This CDR3 has 14 amino acids. The CDR3 nucleotides are TGTGCCTGGAGTGTAACCGGGCCACTAGACGAGCAGTACTTC. Protein sequence: CAWSVTGPLDEQYF.

This chain joins TRBV7-3 and TRBJ2-7, with 11 bases lining up with TRBD2. CDR3 length: 16 amino acids. Germline CDR1 reads SGHTA; CDR2 reads FQGTGA. Trimming at V came to 2 bases and at J to 2 bases, leaving 5 bases not matched to a gene. The CDR3 spells CASSLDSGGAAYEQYF. The DNA for the CDR3 is TGTGCCAGCAGCTTAGATAGCGGGGGGGCGGCCTACGAGCAGTACTTC.

The V gene is TRBV7-9, the J gene TRBJ1-4; perhaps TRBD1 as D (5 bases). This CDR3 comprises 14 residues. Trimming pared 1 base from V and 4 bases from J, leaving 7 bases between. The V gene's germline CDR1 is SEHNR and CDR2 FQNEAQ (reference sequence). DNA for the CDR3: TGTGCCAGCAGCTTAGGACAGCTTAATGAAAAACTGTTTTTT. Translated: CASSLGQLNEKLFF.

The table lists this clone with a count of one. This sequence joins TRBV9 and TRBJ2-5, with 10 bases matching TRBD1. The CDR3 runs 15 residues. V lost 3 bases to trimming and J lost 5 bases; unmatched junction nucleotides: 7. Germline CDR1 and CDR2: SGDLS and YYNGEE. CDR3 region: CASSGQTGGGETQYF. CDR3 nucleotides: TGTGCCAGCAGCGGTCAGACAGGGGGCGGCGAGACCCAGTACTTC. The full variable domain, in which reference TRBV9 and TRBJ2-5 provide the parts outside the CDR3, is DSGVTQTPKHLITATGQRVTLRCSPRSGDLSVYWYQQSLDQGLQFLIQYYNGEERAKGNILERFSAQQFPDLHSELNLSSLELGDSALYFCASSGQTGGGETQYFGPGTRLLVL.

V is TRBV6-1 and J is TRBJ2-7, with 12 positions matching TRBD2. V was pared by 6 bases and J by 1 base, with 4 bases of the junction left unmatched. This CDR3 region has 15 residues. From germline, CDR1 is MNHNS and CDR2 SASEGT. The CDR3 loop reads CASSLAGGPSYEQYF. The CDR3 coding sequence is TGTGCCAGCAGCCTAGCGGGAGGGCCTTCCTACGAGCAGTACTTC.

The chain couples TRBV6-1 to TRBJ2-7; possibly TRBD2 for D (5 bases). The CDR3 is 18 residues long. V lost 2 bases to trimming and J lost 2 bases, with 22 bases between them. Germline V gives CDR1 MNHNS, CDR2 SASEGT. The CDR3 is CASSERDITSQAAYEQYF. The CDR3 bases are TGTGCCAGCAGTGAACGGGATATTACGAGTCAAGCTGCCTACGAGCAGTACTTC.

The chain has TRBV6-5 and TRBJ2-7; 9 bases are shared with TRBD1. The CDR3 contains 15 residues. Per germline, CDR1 MNHEY and CDR2 SVGAGI. Losses at the gene ends were 7 bases for V and 4 bases for J; bases not matched to a gene: 11. The CDR3 DNA is TGTGCCAGCAAAAAATCGGGACAGGGTTTATACGAGCAGTACTTC. Protein sequence: CASKKSGQGLYEQYF.

The chain is built from TRBV25-1 and TRBJ1-5; 7 nucleotides align to TRBD1. The V and J ends lost 8 bases and 3 bases, in that order; junction bases with no gene match: 7. The CDR3 totals 14 residues. Germline assignment: CDR1 MGHDK and CDR2 SYGVNS. The CDR3 sequence is CASEPTGSNQPQHF. CDR3 DNA sequence: TGTGCCAGCGAACCGACAGGGTCCAATCAGCCCCAGCATTTT. Variable domain in full (rest from reference TRBV25-1 and TRBJ1-5): EADIYQTPRYLVIGTGKKITLECSQTMGHDKMYWYQQDPGMELHLIHYSYGVNSTEKGDLSSESTVSRIRTEHFPLTLESARPSHTSQYLCASEPTGSNQPQHFGDGTRLSIL.

This clone was counted a few times. CDR3 protein: CASSLTGTYTEAFF. In DNA form, the CDR3 reads TGTGCCAGCAGCTTGACAGGGACGTACACTGAAGCTTTCTTT. The gene calls are TRBV5-6 and TRBJ1-1; D may be TRBD1 (6 bases). The CDR3 has 14 amino acids. V lost 1 base and J lost 3, with 10 bases in between. The germline V gene has CDR1 SGHDT and CDR2 YYEEEE.

This clone was detected a few times. The chain combines TRBV10-1 with TRBJ2-5; unclear D gene. Germline-derived CDR1 and CDR2 are WNHNN and SYGVQD (reference sequence). Trimming left V 6 bases short and J 2 bases short, with 13 bases between. The CDR3 has 14 residues. This CDR3 is CASSSSDLQETQYF. CDR3 nucleotide sequence: TGCGCCAGCAGCTCATCCGACTTACAAGAGACCCAGTACTTC.

This clone has a single count. The V and J genes are TRBV7-2 and TRBJ1-1; D is undetermined. The CDR3 is 12 residues long. Germline loops: CDR1 SGHTA, CDR2 FQGNSA. V lost 5 bases, J lost 4 bases, and 8 bases lay in between. DNA of the CDR3: TGTGCCAGCAGCCACCCGGGCACTGAAGCTTTCTTT. Protein product: CASSHPGTEAFF.